These T cell receptor beta chains were read from a single sample in a study of immune evolution from preneoplasia to lung adenocarcinoma. Libraries were prepared by immunoSEQ multiplex PCR; TCRdb keeps only in-frame clonotypes and omits some of them. The sample consists of about 6,400 clones, approximately 80% of them appearing once. Sequences were obtained from FFPE adjacent normal lung tissue. These receptors originate from a donor at least 70 years old with lung adenocarcinoma. Both conserved end residues are part of each CDR3. A D gene is named only where the DNA matches it firmly. Clone size appears in some rows only: once, few, many, or a class for an expanded clone.

d_gene,j_gene,len,v_gene,abundance,CDR3nt,CDR3aa
TRBD1,TRBJ1-2,15,TRBV11-2,NA,TGTGCCAGCAGCTTAGAGGGACAGCGACTTTATGGCTACACCTTC,CASSLEGQRLYGYTF
NA,TRBJ2-3,14,TRBV9,NA,TGTGCCAGCAGCGTAGGAGCGGACACAGATACGCAGTATTTT,CASSVGADTDTQYF
NA,TRBJ2-7,11,TRBV5-1,NA,TGCGCCAGCAGCACAGGACAGGAGCAGTACTTC,CASSTGQEQYF
TRBD1,TRBJ1-1,13,TRBV9,NA,TGTGCCAGCAGCGTTACAGGGGCCGCTGAAGCTTTCTTT,CASSVTGAAEAFF
TRBD2,TRBJ2-7,14,TRBV29-1,NA,TGCAGCGTAGCGGGAGGGCCTTCTTCCTACGAGCAGTACTTC,CSVAGGPSSYEQYF
TRBD1,TRBJ2-3,17,TRBV25-1,NA,TGTGCCAGCAGCGATGCGCGGACAGGGGGCGAAACAGATACGCAGTATTTT,CASSDARTGGETDTQYF
NA,TRBJ1-3,15,TRBV7-9,NA,TGTGCCAGCAGCCCGACAGACGTCTCTGGAAACACCATATATTTT,CASSPTDVSGNTIYF
NA,TRBJ2-7,15,TRBV27,few,TGTGCCAGCAGTTCGGGTGTGGAGAGCTCCTACGAGCAGTACTTC,CASSSGVESSYEQYF
NA,TRBJ2-7,14,TRBV30,NA,TGTGCCTGGGGATCTCAGGCTGCTCCCTACGAGCAGTACTTC,CAWGSQAAPYEQYF
TRBD2,TRBJ2-1,16,TRBV4-2,few,TGTGCCAGCAGCCAGCTAGCGGGAGGGGACGACAATGAGCAGTTCTTC,CASSQLAGGDDNEQFF
NA,TRBJ1-2,13,TRBV6-5,NA,TGTGCCAGCAGTTTCACAAGGGACTCTGGCTACACCTTC,CASSFTRDSGYTF
NA,TRBJ2-2,15,TRBV30,few,TGTGCCTGGAGTGTACCCAACTCACACACCGGGGAGCTGTTTTTT,CAWSVPNSHTGELFF
TRBD1,TRBJ2-2,17,TRBV11-2,NA,TGTGCCAGCAGCTTAGCGCCTGACAGGGTGCACACCGGGGAGCTGTTTTTT,CASSLAPDRVHTGELFF
NA,TRBJ2-3,14,TRBV7-9,NA,TGTGCCAGCAGCCCCCTGGGGGTCACAGATACGCAGTATTTT,CASSPLGVTDTQYF
TRBD2,TRBJ2-3,17,TRBV5-1,NA,TGCGCCAGCAGCTCTAGCGGGAGGGTCCTGGCCACAGATACGCAGTATTTT,CASSSSGRVLATDTQYF
TRBD1,TRBJ1-2,13,TRBV11-3,NA,TGTGCCAGCAGTTCGGACAGGGGCTATGGCTACACCTTC,CASSSDRGYGYTF
NA,TRBJ1-1,15,TRBV2,NA,TGTGCCAGCAGCATGGGACCCCTATCGGGCACTGAAGCTTTCTTT,CASSMGPLSGTEAFF
NA,TRBJ2-2,14,TRBV7-2,medium-sized,TGTGCCAGCAGCGGGGGCTGGGGCACCGGGGAGCTGTTTTTT,CASSGGWGTGELFF
NA,TRBJ1-2,12,TRBV29-1,NA,TGCAGCGCCGGGGTGGGGATCTATGGCTACACCTTC,CSAGVGIYGYTF
TRBD1,TRBJ2-3,15,TRBV10-1,NA,TGCGCCAGCAGTCGGACAGGGGTTAGCACAGATACGCAGTATTTT,CASSRTGVSTDTQYF
NA,TRBJ2-7,17,TRBV5-1,NA,TGCGCCAGCAGCTTGGCCGTGGGAGCGTCGGGTTCCTACGAGCAGTACTTC,CASSLAVGASGSYEQYF
TRBD2,TRBJ2-1,16,TRBV30,large,TGTGCCTGGGCCAGAGCGGGAGGGGGGGACTACAATGAGCAGTTCTTC,CAWARAGGGDYNEQFF
NA,TRBJ1-1,13,TRBV5-6,NA,TGTGCCAGCAGCTTCAGTTTGAACACTGAAGCTTTCTTT,CASSFSLNTEAFF
NA,TRBJ2-5,14,TRBV14,NA,TGTGCCAGCAGCCCACTGGACACTCCAGAGACCCAGTACTTC,CASSPLDTPETQYF
NA,TRBJ2-7,16,TRBV11-3,NA,TGTGCCAGCAGCCGACCCGTGGCTCCCCTTTCGGCCGAGCAGTACTTC,CASSRPVAPLSAEQYF
NA,TRBJ1-2,12,TRBV7-2,NA,TGTGCCAGCAGCTTCAAAAACTATGGCTACACCTTC,CASSFKNYGYTF
NA,TRBJ1-4,13,TRBV5-4,once,TGTGCCAGCAGCTACCGGACAGATGAAAAACTGTTTTTT,CASSYRTDEKLFF
TRBD2,TRBJ2-3,16,TRBV6-1,NA,TGTGCCAGCAGAGAATCAGCGGGAGTATCCATGTATACGCAGTATTTT,CASRESAGVSMYTQYF
TRBD1,TRBJ2-4,17,TRBV19,few,TGTGCCAGTAGTACTAGACAGGGGGAATTGGCCAAAAACATTCAGTACTTC,CASSTRQGELAKNIQYF
NA,TRBJ2-7,14,TRBV19,few,TGTGCCAGTGCTGACGGAGGAGGGGCCTACGAGCAGTACTTC,CASADGGGAYEQYF
TRBD2,TRBJ2-7,15,TRBV7-2,NA,TGTGCCAGCAGCGTGGGTAGCGGGAGGGTCTACGAGCAGTACTTC,CASSVGSGRVYEQYF
NA,TRBJ2-1,15,TRBV6-1,NA,TGTGCCAGCAGTGAGTGGTCTAGCCCATACAATGAGCAGTTCTTC,CASSEWSSPYNEQFF
TRBD1,TRBJ2-7,14,TRBV4-1,NA,TGCGCCAGCAGCCAAGGACAGGGGGACTACGAGCAGTACTTC,CASSQGQGDYEQYF
NA,TRBJ2-3,15,TRBV28,NA,TGTGCCAGCAGTTTGTTTTTTGGGGGGCAGGATACGCAGTATTTT,CASSLFFGGQDTQYF
NA,TRBJ2-1,11,TRBV20-1,NA,TGCAGTGTCGTCACCCCCAATGAGCAGTTCTTC,CSVVTPNEQFF
TRBD1,TRBJ2-2,17,TRBV5-1,NA,TGCGCCAGCAGCTTGGGCTGGGGACAGGGGAACACCGGGGAGCTGTTTTTT,CASSLGWGQGNTGELFF
NA,TRBJ1-2,14,TRBV2,NA,TGTGCCTGGACCGGGACCCAAAGCCCCTATGGCTACACCTTC,CAWTGTQSPYGYTF